The clone carrying this T cell receptor beta chain was detected only a few times. The antigen is undetermined. This entry is derived from a study of T-cell memory formation after mild COVID-19. Study results and caveats: There was no confirmation that second-wave clones peaking on day 37 were SARS-CoV-2 specific. Some responding clones appeared in pre-infection memory, suggesting cross-reactive memory joined. Shrinking CD4+ clones were chiefly CM and EM; CD8+ ones were chiefly EMRA.

With constant-segment primers, 5'RACE yielded cDNA libraries of TCR alpha and TCR beta that carried sample barcodes and UMIs. TCRdb re-derived calls from the 5' RACE reads in MiXCR, one entry per CDR3 protein. The sample holds roughly 400,000 distinct CDR3 sequences; approximately 18% are singletons and the top ten take about 22%. The length of the CDR3 is 15 residues. CDR1 is DFQATT, CDR2 SNEGSKA, per germline (reference sequence). Between the trimmed V and J ends, which lost 6 bases and 4 bases, there was a span of 20 bases. Material: PBMCs or a T cell subset sorted from them (not recorded which). The chain is built from TRBV20-1 and TRBJ2-3; D may correspond to TRBD1 or TRBD2 (6 bases each). This TCR derives from a man between 18 and 35 years old who had mild COVID-19 (a few samples of this study predate the infection). Cell type and time point are not known. CDR3 nucleotides: TGCAGTGCAAAACAGGGAGGATGGAGGGCAGATACGCAGTATTTT. Amino acids: CSAKQGGWRADTQYF.